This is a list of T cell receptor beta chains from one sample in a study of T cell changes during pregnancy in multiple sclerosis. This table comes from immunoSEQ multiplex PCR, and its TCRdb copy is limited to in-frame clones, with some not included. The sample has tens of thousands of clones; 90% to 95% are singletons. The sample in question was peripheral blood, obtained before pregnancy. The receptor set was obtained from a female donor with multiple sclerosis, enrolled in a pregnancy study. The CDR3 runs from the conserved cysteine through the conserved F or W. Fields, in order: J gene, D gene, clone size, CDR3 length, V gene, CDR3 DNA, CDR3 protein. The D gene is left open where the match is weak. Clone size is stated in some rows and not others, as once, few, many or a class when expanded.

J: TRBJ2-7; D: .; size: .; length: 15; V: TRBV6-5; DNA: TGTGCCAGCAGTTACTATACCGGGTCCCTCTACGAGCAGTACTTC; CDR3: CASSYYTGSLYEQYF
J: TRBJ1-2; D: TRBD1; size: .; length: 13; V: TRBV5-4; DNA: TGTGCAGTGGGAAGGGACAGAACCTATGGCTACACCTTC; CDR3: CAVGRDRTYGYTF
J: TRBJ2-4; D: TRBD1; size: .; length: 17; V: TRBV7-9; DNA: TGTGCCAGCAGCTCTTTCGGACAGGGGTTAGCCAAAAACATTCAGTACTTC; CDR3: CASSSFGQGLAKNIQYF
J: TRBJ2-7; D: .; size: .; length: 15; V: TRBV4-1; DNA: TGCGCCAGCAGCCAAGAGGACTTCCCGACCTACGAGCAGTACTTC; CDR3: CASSQEDFPTYEQYF
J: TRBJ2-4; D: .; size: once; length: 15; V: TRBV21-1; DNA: TGTGCCAGCAGGCAGCCCACAGGGGTGGTCAACATTCAGTACTTC; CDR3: CASRQPTGVVNIQYF
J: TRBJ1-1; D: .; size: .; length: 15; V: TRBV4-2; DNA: TGTGCCAGCAGCCAAGCGGGGGGGGTGGGGACTGAAGCTTTCTTT; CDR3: CASSQAGGVGTEAFF
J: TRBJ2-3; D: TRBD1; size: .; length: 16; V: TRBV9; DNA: TGTGCCAGCAGCGTAGTCGGGACAGGGTCCAGTCGTACGCAGTATTTT; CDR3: CASSVVGTGSSRTQYF
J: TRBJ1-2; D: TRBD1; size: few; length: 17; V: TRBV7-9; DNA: TGTGCCAGCCGTTTGGGACAGGGGGCGCCGAGGCAGAATGGCTACACCTTC; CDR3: CASRLGQGAPRQNGYTF
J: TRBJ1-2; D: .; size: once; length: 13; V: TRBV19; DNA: TGTGCCAGTAGTATGGTAGAGTTCTATGGCTACACCTTC; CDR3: CASSMVEFYGYTF
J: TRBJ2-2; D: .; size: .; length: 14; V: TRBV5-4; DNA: TGTGCCAGCAGGACCGACAGTGTCGGCGGGGAGCTGTTTTTT; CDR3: CASRTDSVGGELFF
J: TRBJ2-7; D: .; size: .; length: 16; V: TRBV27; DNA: TGTGCCAGCAGCACCCGACAGCCTAACCCTTCCTACGAGCAGTACTTC; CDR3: CASSTRQPNPSYEQYF